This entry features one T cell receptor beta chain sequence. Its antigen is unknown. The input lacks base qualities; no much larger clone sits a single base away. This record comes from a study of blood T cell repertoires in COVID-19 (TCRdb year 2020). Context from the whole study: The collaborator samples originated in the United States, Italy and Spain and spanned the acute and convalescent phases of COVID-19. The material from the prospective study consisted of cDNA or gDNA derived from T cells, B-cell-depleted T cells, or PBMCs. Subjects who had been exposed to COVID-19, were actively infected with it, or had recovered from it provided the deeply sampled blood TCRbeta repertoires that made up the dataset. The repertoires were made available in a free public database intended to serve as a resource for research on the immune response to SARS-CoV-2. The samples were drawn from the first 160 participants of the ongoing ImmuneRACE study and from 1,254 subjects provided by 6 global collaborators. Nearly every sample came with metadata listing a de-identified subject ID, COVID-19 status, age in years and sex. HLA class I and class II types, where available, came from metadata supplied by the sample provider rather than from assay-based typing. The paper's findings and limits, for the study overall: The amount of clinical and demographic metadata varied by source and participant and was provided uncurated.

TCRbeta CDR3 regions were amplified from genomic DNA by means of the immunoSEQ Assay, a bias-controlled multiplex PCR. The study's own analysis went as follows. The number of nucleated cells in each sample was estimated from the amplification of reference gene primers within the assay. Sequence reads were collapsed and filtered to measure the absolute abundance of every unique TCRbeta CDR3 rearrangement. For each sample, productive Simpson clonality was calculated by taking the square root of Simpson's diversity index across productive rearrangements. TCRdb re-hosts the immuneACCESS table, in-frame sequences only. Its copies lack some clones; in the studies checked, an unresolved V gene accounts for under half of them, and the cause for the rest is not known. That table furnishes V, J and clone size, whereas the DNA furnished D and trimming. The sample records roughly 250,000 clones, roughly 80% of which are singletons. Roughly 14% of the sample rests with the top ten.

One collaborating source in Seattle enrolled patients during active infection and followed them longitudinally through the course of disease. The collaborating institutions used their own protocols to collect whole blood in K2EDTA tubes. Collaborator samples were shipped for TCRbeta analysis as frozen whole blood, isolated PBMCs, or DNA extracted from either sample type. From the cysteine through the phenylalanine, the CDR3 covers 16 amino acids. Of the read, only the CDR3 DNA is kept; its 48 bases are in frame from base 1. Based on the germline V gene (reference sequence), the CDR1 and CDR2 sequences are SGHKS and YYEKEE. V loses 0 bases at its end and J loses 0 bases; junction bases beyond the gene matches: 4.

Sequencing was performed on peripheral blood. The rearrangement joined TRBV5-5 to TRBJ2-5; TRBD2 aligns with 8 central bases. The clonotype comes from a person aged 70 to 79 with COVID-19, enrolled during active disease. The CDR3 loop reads CASSLELAGYQETQYF. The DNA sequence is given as TGTGCCAGCAGCTTGGAGTTAGCGGGATACCAAGAGACCCAGTACTTC. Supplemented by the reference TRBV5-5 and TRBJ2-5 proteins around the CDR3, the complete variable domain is DAGVTQSPTHLIKTRGQQVTLRCSPISGHKSVSWYQQVLGQGPQFIFQYYEKEERGRGNFPDRFSARQFPNYSSELNVNALLLGDSALYLCASSLELAGYQETQYFGPGTRLLVL.